The 2 T cell receptor beta chains listed next were all sequenced from one sample in a study of T cells and Merkel cell carcinoma outcomes. Sequencing was performed with immunoSEQ multiplex PCR; in TCRdb, only in-frame clones are kept and a portion is missing. The top ten clones hold around 11% of a sample with 950 to 1,200 clones, about 89% of them seen once. The sequenced sample was tumor tissue from Merkel cell carcinoma. The receptors derive from a human donor with Merkel cell carcinoma.

With regard to this clone: A read error may produce the germline difference seen at one junction end. The genes are TRBV29-1 and TRBJ1-2; the D gene is possibly TRBD1 (6 bases). The germline V gene has CDR1 SQVTM and CDR2 ANQGSEA. The CDR3 runs to 12 residues. Here the CDR3 reads CSVEEGGGGYTF. The CDR3 coding sequence is TGCAGCGTCGAAGAGGGGGGTGGTGGCTACACCTTC.

This clone was found a few times. The chain is built from TRBV7-6 and TRBJ2-7; 8 bases are shared with TRBD1. With V trimmed by 5 bases and J by 0 bases, 6 bases remained unmatched. Germline V CDR1 and CDR2: SGHVS, FNYEAQ. The CDR3 length is 15 residues. The CDR3 sequence: CASSEYGTGSYEQYF. The CDR3 DNA is TGTGCCAGCAGCGAGTACGGGACAGGCTCCTACGAGCAGTACTTC.